Listed below are T cell receptor beta chains from one sample, sequenced in a study of blood T cell repertoires in COVID-19. Assay used: immunoSEQ multiplex PCR; TCRdb lists only in-frame clones, some missing. The sample contains some 110,000 clones, more than 75% of which appear only once. Sequencing was done on a sample of peripheral blood. The origin of the receptors is a man aged 60-69 years with acute or convalescent COVID-19. CDR3s include the opening cysteine and the closing phenylalanine or tryptophan. The order of the fields is clone size, J gene, D gene, CDR3 length, V gene, CDR3 protein, CDR3 DNA. D genes are given only for firm matches. Where a row states a size, it is once, few, many or the class of an expanded clone; other rows omit it.

clone size: -; J gene: TRBJ2-6; D gene: -; CDR3 length: 14; V gene: TRBV6-5; CDR3 protein: CASTPVSGANVLTF; CDR3 DNA: TGTGCCAGCACCCCGGTCTCTGGGGCCAACGTCCTGACTTTC
clone size: once; J gene: TRBJ2-3; D gene: TRBD2; CDR3 length: 15; V gene: TRBV5-4; CDR3 protein: CASSSLAGVADTQYF; CDR3 DNA: TGTGCCAGCAGCTCCCTAGCGGGAGTGGCAGATACGCAGTATTTT
clone size: -; J gene: TRBJ2-3; D gene: TRBD2; CDR3 length: 13; V gene: TRBV29-1; CDR3 protein: CSVGSGFTDTQYF; CDR3 DNA: TGCAGCGTTGGTAGCGGGTTCACAGATACGCAGTATTTT
clone size: -; J gene: TRBJ2-2; D gene: -; CDR3 length: 14; V gene: TRBV6-5; CDR3 protein: CASSRDTFSGELFF; CDR3 DNA: TGTGCCAGCAGCCGGGACACCTTTTCCGGGGAGCTGTTTTTT
clone size: -; J gene: TRBJ1-4; D gene: -; CDR3 length: 16; V gene: TRBV3-1/TRBV3-2; CDR3 protein: CASSQPSLPGWEKLFF; CDR3 DNA: TGTGCCAGCAGCCAACCTAGCCTCCCGGGCTGGGAAAAACTGTTTTTT
clone size: -; J gene: TRBJ2-7; D gene: TRBD1; CDR3 length: 14; V gene: TRBV5-1; CDR3 protein: CASRSGQEGYEQYF; CDR3 DNA: TGCGCCAGCAGATCGGGACAGGAAGGATACGAGCAGTACTTC
clone size: -; J gene: TRBJ2-2; D gene: -; CDR3 length: 14; V gene: TRBV24-1; CDR3 protein: CATSDLGATGELFF; CDR3 DNA: TGTGCCACCAGTGATTTAGGAGCAACCGGGGAGCTGTTTTTT
clone size: -; J gene: TRBJ1-2; D gene: -; CDR3 length: 12; V gene: TRBV29-1; CDR3 protein: CSVDRDDYGYTF; CDR3 DNA: TGCAGCGTCGACAGAGACGACTATGGCTACACCTTC
clone size: -; J gene: TRBJ1-4; D gene: -; CDR3 length: 15; V gene: TRBV9; CDR3 protein: CASSNIQGTFEKLFF; CDR3 DNA: TGTGCCAGCAGCAACATTCAGGGAACGTTTGAAAAACTGTTTTTT
clone size: -; J gene: TRBJ1-2; D gene: -; CDR3 length: 12; V gene: TRBV2; CDR3 protein: CASSEFDYGYTF; CDR3 DNA: TGTGCCAGCAGTGAATTCGACTATGGCTACACCTTC
clone size: -; J gene: TRBJ1-2; D gene: -; CDR3 length: 15; V gene: TRBV5-1; CDR3 protein: CASTPMDSRNYGYTF; CDR3 DNA: TGCGCCAGCACCCCAATGGACAGTCGAAACTATGGCTACACCTTC
clone size: -; J gene: TRBJ1-3; D gene: TRBD1; CDR3 length: 15; V gene: TRBV25-1; CDR3 protein: CASSVGQGAGNTIYF; CDR3 DNA: TGTGCCAGCAGCGTGGGACAGGGGGCTGGAAACACCATATATTTT
clone size: -; J gene: TRBJ2-1; D gene: TRBD2; CDR3 length: 15; V gene: TRBV5-1; CDR3 protein: CASTPSGINYNEQFF; CDR3 DNA: TGCGCCAGCACCCCCAGCGGGATTAACTACAATGAGCAGTTCTTC
clone size: few; J gene: TRBJ1-1; D gene: -; CDR3 length: 12; V gene: TRBV10-3; CDR3 protein: CAIRDSRTEAFF; CDR3 DNA: TGTGCCATCAGGGACAGCCGGACTGAAGCTTTCTTT
clone size: -; J gene: TRBJ1-2; D gene: -; CDR3 length: 19; V gene: TRBV10-1; CDR3 protein: CASSEFSQRGRGLHYGYTF; CDR3 DNA: TGCGCCAGCAGTGAGTTCTCGCAGCGGGGTCGCGGCCTTCACTATGGCTACACCTTC
clone size: -; J gene: TRBJ1-1; D gene: -; CDR3 length: 14; V gene: TRBV27; CDR3 protein: CASTPTARNTEAFF; CDR3 DNA: TGTGCCAGCACCCCGACAGCTCGGAACACTGAAGCTTTCTTT
clone size: -; J gene: TRBJ2-2; D gene: TRBD2; CDR3 length: 17; V gene: TRBV4-3; CDR3 protein: CASSQGLAGANTGELFF; CDR3 DNA: TGCGCCAGCAGCCAGGGACTAGCGGGTGCGAACACCGGGGAGCTGTTTTTT
clone size: -; J gene: TRBJ2-7; D gene: TRBD1; CDR3 length: 15; V gene: TRBV5-1; CDR3 protein: CASSSDGTGYYEQYF; CDR3 DNA: TGCGCCAGCAGCTCGGACGGGACAGGGTACTACGAGCAGTACTTC
clone size: -; J gene: TRBJ2-2; D gene: -; CDR3 length: 13; V gene: TRBV5-1; CDR3 protein: CASSLAQVGELFF; CDR3 DNA: TGCGCCAGCAGCTTGGCGCAGGTCGGGGAGCTGTTTTTT